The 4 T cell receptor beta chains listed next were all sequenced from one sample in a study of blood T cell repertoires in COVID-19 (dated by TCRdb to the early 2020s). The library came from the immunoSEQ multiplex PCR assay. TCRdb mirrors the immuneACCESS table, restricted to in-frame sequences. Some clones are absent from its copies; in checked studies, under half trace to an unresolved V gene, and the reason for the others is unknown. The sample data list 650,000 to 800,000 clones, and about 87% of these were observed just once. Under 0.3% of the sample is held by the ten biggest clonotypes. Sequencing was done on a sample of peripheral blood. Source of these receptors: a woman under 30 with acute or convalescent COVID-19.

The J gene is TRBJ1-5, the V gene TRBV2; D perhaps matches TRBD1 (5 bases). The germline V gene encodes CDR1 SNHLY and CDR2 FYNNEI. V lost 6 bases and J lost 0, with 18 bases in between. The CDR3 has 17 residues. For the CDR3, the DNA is TGTGCCAGCAGAGGAGGGGCCTGGGGGTATAGCAATCAGCCCCAGCATTTT. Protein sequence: CASRGGAWGYSNQPQHF.

CDR3 bases: TGTGCCAGCAGTGCACAGAGAAACTATGGCTACACCTTC. It yields the protein CASSAQRNYGYTF. This chain uses TRBV25-1 with TRBJ1-2; D not certain. In germline, CDR1 is MGHDK, CDR2 SYGVNS. V lost 4 bases to trimming and J lost 2 bases, with 8 bases between them. The CDR3 runs 13 residues.

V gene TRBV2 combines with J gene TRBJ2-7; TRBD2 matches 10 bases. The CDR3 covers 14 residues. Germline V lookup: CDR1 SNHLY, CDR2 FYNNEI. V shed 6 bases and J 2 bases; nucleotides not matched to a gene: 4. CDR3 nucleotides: TGTGCCAGCAGGGAGCGGGGGGGCCCCTACGAGCAGTACTTC. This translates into CASRERGGPYEQYF.

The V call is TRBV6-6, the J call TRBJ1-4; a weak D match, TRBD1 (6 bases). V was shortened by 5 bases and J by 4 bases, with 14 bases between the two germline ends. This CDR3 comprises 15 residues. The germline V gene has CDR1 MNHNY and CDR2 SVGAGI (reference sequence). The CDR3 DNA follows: TGTGCCAGCAGTCTTACAGGGTTTATTAATGAAAAACTGTTTTTT. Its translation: CASSLTGFINEKLFF.